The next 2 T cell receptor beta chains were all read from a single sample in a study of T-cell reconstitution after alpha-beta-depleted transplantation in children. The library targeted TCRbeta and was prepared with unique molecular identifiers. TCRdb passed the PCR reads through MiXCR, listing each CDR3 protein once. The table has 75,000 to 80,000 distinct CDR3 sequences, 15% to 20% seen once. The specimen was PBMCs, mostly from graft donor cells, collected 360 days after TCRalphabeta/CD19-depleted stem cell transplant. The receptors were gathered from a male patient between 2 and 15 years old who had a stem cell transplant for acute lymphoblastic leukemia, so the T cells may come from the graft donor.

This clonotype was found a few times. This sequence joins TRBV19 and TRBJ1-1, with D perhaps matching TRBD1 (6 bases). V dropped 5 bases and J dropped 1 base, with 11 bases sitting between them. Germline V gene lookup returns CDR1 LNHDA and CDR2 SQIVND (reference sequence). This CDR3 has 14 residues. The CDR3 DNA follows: TGTGCCAGTAGTGGGGACATGGAGAACACTGAAGCTTTCTTT. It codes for CASSGDMENTEAFF.

The CDR3 DNA sequence: TGTGCCAGCAGTACAAACAGGGCCCTCTGGTACTTC. Encoded protein: CASSTNRALWYF. This sequence joins TRBV6-2 or TRBV6-3 and TRBJ2-7; tentatively, D is TRBD1 (6 bases). V lost 5 bases and J 12 bases, leaving 17 bases between the germline ends. The germline V gene encodes CDR1 MNHEY and CDR2 SVGEGT. The CDR3 is 12 residues long.